This TCR beta chain was found in a study of a mutant IDH1 vaccine in newly diagnosed glioma listed by TCRdb under 2021. Regarding the study in general: Patients received eight vaccinations in weeks 1, 3, 5, 7, 11, 15, 19 and 23, corresponding to visits V03 through V10. Vaccination started 4-6 weeks after radiotherapy alone, or was given together with temozolomide cycles in the groups whose treatment included chemotherapy. Of the 25 to 35 treated patients, around 62% were male and around 40% were female, and a mean age of around 40 years was recorded. Prior to enrollment, patients had been given standard therapy consisting of radiotherapy alone, temozolomide alone, or radiochemotherapy with temozolomide, with the combination given to most patients. Peripheral blood was collected at six visits: V03 (baseline), V05, V07, V10, V12 and V13. For exploratory analyses, longitudinal TCRB deep sequencing was carried out in around 26 treated patients wherever samples were available.

Taken from the germline V gene (reference sequence), the CDR1 and CDR2 loops are WNHNN and SYGVQD. The trim is 3 bases for V and 2 bases for J, with a gap of 5 bases between the germline ends. The CDR3 holds 13 amino acids from the cysteine to the phenylalanine. Only the CDR3 DNA is retained, 39 bases long and in frame from the first base. Overall study results and their limits: According to the authors, sample limitations meant that analyses of patient blood samples could not be reproduced. Pseudoprogression appeared unrelated to alterations in the top peripheral T cell clonotypes detected by TCRB sequencing. Selection of PBMC samples for TCRB deep sequencing was based on availability. Vaccine-induced immune responses across multiple MHC alleles were detected in about 92% of patients.

What this sample's time point label stands for: week 23, last vaccination. Each vaccine dose was 300 ug of a 20-mer mutant IDH1 peptide in Montanide, given subcutaneously with topical imiquimod. Newly diagnosed WHO grade 3 or 4 IDH1-mutant astrocytomas showing loss of nuclear ATRX were present in the donors. The samples were drawn from NOA16, a multicentre, single-arm, open-label phase I trial in Germany that tested a mutant IDH1 peptide vaccine in humans for the first time. Genomic DNA for TCRB sequencing was isolated from EDTA blood with the DNeasy Blood and Tissue Kit. On this clone: The specificity of this receptor is unknown. Base qualities are not provided; no much larger clone lies one nucleotide away. Other nucleotide sequences from this sample produce the same CDR3.

Preparation of the library involved the immunoSEQ multiplex PCR assay. Rearranged TCR beta chain sequences were amplified with the hsTCRB Kit following the manufacturer's protocol. Sequencing of TCRB libraries was carried out on an Illumina MiSeq. The source study handled its data this way. The proprietary platform of the kit vendor was used for demultiplexing, trimming and gene mapping. Here the immuneACCESS table is served through TCRdb, limited to in-frame sequences with V and J called. Missing clones are a known gap in these copies; in checked studies unresolved V genes cover under half, and the rest lacks a known reason. The V and J calls and clone size were taken over from that table, and D and trimming were inferred from the DNA. The sample profile shows approximately 79,000 clones; approximately 85% of them were found once. Approximately 0.8% of the sample is in the top ten clones.

The starting material was PBMCs, obtained from a glioma patient whose treatment included an IDH1 peptide vaccine. The chain was built from TRBV10-1 and TRBJ2-1; no D gene call is confident. The TCR originated in a woman between 50 and 59 years old with glioma. The CDR3 protein: CASSEKTYNEQFF. The sequenced DNA is TGCGCCAGCAGTGAAAAAACCTACAATGAGCAGTTCTTC.